Shown below are 9 T cell receptor beta chains from a single sample sequenced in a study of blood T cell repertoires in COVID-19. Clones were sequenced by immunoSEQ multiplex PCR, and TCRdb holds only the in-frame ones, with some missing. Of some 220,000 clones listed, approximately 85% are singletons. Sequencing input: peripheral blood. All receptors derive from a woman in her 70s with COVID-19, enrolled during active disease.

This chain uses TRBV30 with TRBJ2-2, with TRBD1 identical over 8 bases. Per the germline V gene, CDR1 is GTSNPN and CDR2 is SVGIG (reference sequence). CDR3 length: 14 amino acids. V was pared by 7 bases and J by 2 bases, with 6 bases of the junction left unmatched. CDR3 loop: CASYDRGNTGELFF. CDR3 bases: TGTGCCTCCTATGACAGGGGAAACACCGGGGAGCTGTTTTTT.

The chain has TRBV7-2 and TRBJ2-1, with TRBD2 matching over 13 bases. The CDR3 loop spans 18 amino acids. The germline V gene encodes CDR1 SGHTA and CDR2 FQGNSA. The V segment lost 2 bases and the J segment 6 bases; nucleotides outside the gene matches: 10. This chain's CDR3 is CASSLNARGLAGPNEQFF. In DNA form, the CDR3 reads TGTGCCAGCAGCTTAAACGCCAGGGGACTAGCGGGGCCCAATGAGCAGTTCTTC.

The chain joins TRBV5-3 to TRBJ2-7; 9 bases are a match to TRBD2. TRBV5-3 counts as an open reading frame of uncertain function. The CDR3 runs 20 residues. The V and J ends lost 5 bases and 0 bases, in that order; junction bases with no gene match: 21. The CDR3 nucleotides read TGTGCCAGAAGTACCCCCGGTGAATTGCGGGAGGGCCTAAGCTCCTACGAGCAGTACTTC. Translating it yields CARSTPGELREGLSSYEQYF.

The J gene is TRBJ1-2, the V gene TRBV5-1; D ambiguous. The length of the CDR3 is 12 residues. Germline assignment: CDR1 SGHRS and CDR2 YFSETQ. V lost 5 bases, J lost 2 bases, and 7 bases lay in between. As DNA, the CDR3 is TGCGCCAGCAGTCAACAGAACTATGGCTACACCTTC. Translation gives CASSQQNYGYTF.

Comment on this clone: This same CDR3 is encoded by further DNA sequences in the sample. This chain links TRBV4-3 with TRBJ1-4, with D perhaps TRBD1 (6 bases). Germline lookup yields CDR1 LGHNA and CDR2 YSLEER. The CDR3 contains 15 residues. Between the trimmed V and J ends, which lost 0 bases and 5 bases, there was a span of 10 bases. CDR3 residues: CASSQEGQGNEKLFF. For the CDR3, the DNA is TGCGCCAGCAGCCAAGAGGGGCAGGGGAATGAAAAACTGTTTTTT.

V usage is TRBV5-1 and J usage is TRBJ2-1; 7 nucleotides match TRBD2. This CDR3 contains 15 residues. From germline, CDR1 is SGHRS and CDR2 YFSETQ. The trim removed 4 bases at V and 3 bases at J, leaving 7 bases unmatched. The DNA of the CDR3 is TGCGCCAGCAGCATAACCTCTAGCGGCTACAATGAGCAGTTCTTC. It codes for CASSITSSGYNEQFF.

In DNA, the CDR3 is TGCGCCAGCAGCCAAGTACGGGAGGGAGATACGCAGTATTTT. This codes for CASSQVREGDTQYF. This chain uses TRBV4-3 with TRBJ2-3; 8 positions agree with TRBD2. Germline V CDR1 and CDR2: LGHNA, YSLEER. This CDR3 is built from 14 residues. J was trimmed by 5 bases and V by 1 base; bases with no gene match: 2.

The rearrangement uses TRBV9 and TRBJ2-3; TRBD2 agrees at 10 bases. The CDR3 is 16 residues long. V shed 3 bases and J 2 bases; nucleotides not matched to a gene: 6. CDR1 is SGDLS, CDR2 YYNGEE, per germline. The CDR3 sequence: CASSDGSGRDTDTQYF. CDR3 DNA: TGTGCCAGCAGCGACGGAAGCGGGAGGGACACAGATACGCAGTATTTT. The full variable domain, in which reference TRBV9 and TRBJ2-3 provide the parts outside the CDR3, is DSGVTQTPKHLITATGQRVTLRCSPRSGDLSVYWYQQSLDQGLQFLIQYYNGEERAKGNILERFSAQQFPDLHSELNLSSLELGDSALYFCASSDGSGRDTDTQYFGPGTRLTVL.

This clone came up once. As DNA, the CDR3 is TGCGCCAGCAGCCAAGTTACGACTAGCGTAGACAATGAGCAGTTCTTC. This gives the protein CASSQVTTSVDNEQFF. The V gene is TRBV4-3, the J gene TRBJ2-1, with 8 bases identical to TRBD2. Germline-derived CDR1 and CDR2 are LGHNA and YSLEER. Unmatched junction bases numbered 7, after V lost 1 base and J lost 5 bases. This CDR3 is built from 16 residues.